Presented here are 2 T cell receptor beta chains from one specimen sequenced in a study of blood T cells in healthy people across ages (dated by TCRdb to between 2014 and 2016). The library was built by means of 5' RACE. The listed sequencing device is Illumina HiSeq 2500. A second PCR of about 6 to 12 cycles was performed with a sample-barcoded 5' primer and a J-beta primer mix. Clones were called with MiXCR by TCRdb after fastp trimmed the public reads at Q25, and only in-frame beta chains were retained. Each entry merges the rows of one CDR3 protein and shows their most common DNA and genes. This sample gives hundreds of thousands of distinct CDR3 sequences in total; 25% to 30% of them show up just once. 15% to 20% of the sample belongs to the ten largest clones. Source material: blood. The origin of the receptors is a woman of 80 years or more in good health.

In its sample, this clonotype was seen a few times. This rearrangement joins TRBV12-3 or TRBV12-4 to TRBJ1-6; D possibly corresponds to TRBD1 (5 bases). V gave up 6 bases and J gave up 6 bases, with 9 bases separating them. This CDR3 is 13 amino acids long. The CDR3 protein is CASRRQLNSPLHF. DNA for the CDR3: TGTGCCAGCAGGAGACAGCTTAATTCACCCCTCCACTTT.

Remarks on this clonotype: A junction boundary mismatches the germline segment, possibly from a read error. The V gene is TRBV11-3, the J gene TRBJ2-1; TRBD2 matches 8 bases. The CDR3 sequence is 16 residues long. Germline V gene data show CDR1 as SGHNT and CDR2 as YENEEA. The CDR3 sequence is CASSLAAAGVYNERFF. The CDR3 bases are TGTGCCAGCAGCTTAGCAGCAGCGGGGGTTTACAATGAGCGGTTCTTC.